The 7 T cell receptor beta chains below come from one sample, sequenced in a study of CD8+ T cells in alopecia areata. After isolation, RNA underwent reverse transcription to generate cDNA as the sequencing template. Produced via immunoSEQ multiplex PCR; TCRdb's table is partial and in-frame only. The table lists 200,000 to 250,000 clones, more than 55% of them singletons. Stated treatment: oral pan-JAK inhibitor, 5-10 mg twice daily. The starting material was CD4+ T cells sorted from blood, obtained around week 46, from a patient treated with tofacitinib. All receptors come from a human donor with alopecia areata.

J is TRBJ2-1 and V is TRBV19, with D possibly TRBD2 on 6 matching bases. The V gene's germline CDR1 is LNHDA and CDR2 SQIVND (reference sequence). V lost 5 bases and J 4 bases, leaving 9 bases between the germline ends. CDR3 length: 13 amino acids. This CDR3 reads CASSEGGYNEQFF. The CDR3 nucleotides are TGTGCCAGTAGTGAAGGAGGGTACAATGAGCAGTTCTTC.

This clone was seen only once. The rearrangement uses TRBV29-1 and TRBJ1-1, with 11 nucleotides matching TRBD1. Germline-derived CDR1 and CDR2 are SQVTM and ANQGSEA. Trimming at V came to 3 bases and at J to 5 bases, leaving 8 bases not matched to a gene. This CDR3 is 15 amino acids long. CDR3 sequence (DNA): TGCAGCGTTGATCTAGGACAGGGGGCGCGTACTGAAGCTTTCTTT. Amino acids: CSVDLGQGARTEAFF. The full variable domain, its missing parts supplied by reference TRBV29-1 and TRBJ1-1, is SAVISQKPSRDICQRGTSLTIQCQVDSQVTMMFWYRQQPGQSLTLIATANQGSEATYESGFVIDKFPISRPNLTFSTLTVSNMSPEDSSIYLCSVDLGQGARTEAFFGQGTRLTVV.

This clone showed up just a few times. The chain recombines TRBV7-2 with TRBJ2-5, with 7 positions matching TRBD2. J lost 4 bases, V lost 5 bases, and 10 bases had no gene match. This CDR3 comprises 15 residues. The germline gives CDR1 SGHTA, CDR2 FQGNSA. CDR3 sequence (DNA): TGTGCCAGCAGCGCGACTGGGACTACCGGAGAGACCCAGTACTTC. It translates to CASSATGTTGETQYF.

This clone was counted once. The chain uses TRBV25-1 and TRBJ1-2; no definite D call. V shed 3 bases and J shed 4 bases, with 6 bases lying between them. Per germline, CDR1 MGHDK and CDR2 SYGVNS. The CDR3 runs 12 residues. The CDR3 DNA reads TGTGCCAGCAGTGAGACGGTCTATGGCTACACCTTC. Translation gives CASSETVYGYTF.

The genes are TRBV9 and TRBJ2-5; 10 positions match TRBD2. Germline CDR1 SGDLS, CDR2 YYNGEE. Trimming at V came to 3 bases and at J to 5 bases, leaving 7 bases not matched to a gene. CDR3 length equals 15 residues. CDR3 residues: CASSATSGPTETQYF. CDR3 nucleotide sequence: TGTGCCAGCAGCGCGACTAGCGGGCCGACGGAGACCCAGTACTTC.

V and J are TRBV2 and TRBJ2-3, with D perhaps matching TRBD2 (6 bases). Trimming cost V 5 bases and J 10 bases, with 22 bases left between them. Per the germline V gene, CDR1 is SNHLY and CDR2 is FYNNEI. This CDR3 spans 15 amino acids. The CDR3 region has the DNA TGTGCCAGCAGTCAAGGGTTGACTAGGTCGGATGCGCAGTATTTT. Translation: CASSQGLTRSDAQYF.

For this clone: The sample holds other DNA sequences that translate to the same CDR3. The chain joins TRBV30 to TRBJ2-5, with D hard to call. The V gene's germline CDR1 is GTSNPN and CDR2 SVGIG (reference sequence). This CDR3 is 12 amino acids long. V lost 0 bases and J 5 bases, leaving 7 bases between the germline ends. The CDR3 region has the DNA TGTGCCTGGAGTGTAGGTGGGGAGACCCAGTACTTC. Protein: CAWSVGGETQYF.